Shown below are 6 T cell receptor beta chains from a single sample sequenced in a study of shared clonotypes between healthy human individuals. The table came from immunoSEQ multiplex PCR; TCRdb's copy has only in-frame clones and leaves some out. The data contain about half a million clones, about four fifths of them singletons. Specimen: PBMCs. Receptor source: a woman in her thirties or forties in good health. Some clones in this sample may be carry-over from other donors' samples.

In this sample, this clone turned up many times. DNA for the CDR3: TGCGCCAGCAGCCAAGCTATGGGTTTGGAGCAGTTCTTC. Amino acids: CASSQAMGLEQFF. This chain uses TRBV4-1 with TRBJ2-1; D call uncertain. V shed 1 base and J shed 10 bases, with 11 bases lying between them. Germline V gene data show CDR1 as MGHRA and CDR2 as YSYEKL. There are 13 residues in the CDR3.

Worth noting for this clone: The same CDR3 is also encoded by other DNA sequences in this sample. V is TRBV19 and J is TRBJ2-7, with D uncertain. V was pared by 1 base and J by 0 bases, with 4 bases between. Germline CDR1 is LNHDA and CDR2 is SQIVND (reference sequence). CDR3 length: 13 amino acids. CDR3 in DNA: TGTGCCAGTAGTATAGGAGGCTCCTACGAGCAGTACTTC. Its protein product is CASSIGGSYEQYF.

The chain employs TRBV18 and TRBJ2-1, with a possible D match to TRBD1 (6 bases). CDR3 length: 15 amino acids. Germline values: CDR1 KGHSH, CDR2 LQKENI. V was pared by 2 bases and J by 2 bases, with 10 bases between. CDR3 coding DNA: TGTGCCAGCTCACCAGAGGGGGTCGCCTACAATGAGCAGTTCTTC. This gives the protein CASSPEGVAYNEQFF. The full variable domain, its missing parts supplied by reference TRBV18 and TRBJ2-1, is NAGVMQNPRHLVRRRGQEARLRCSPMKGHSHVYWYRQLPEEGLKFMVYLQKENIIDESGMPKERFSAEFPKEGPSILRIQQVVRGDSAAYFCASSPEGVAYNEQFFGPGTRLTVL.

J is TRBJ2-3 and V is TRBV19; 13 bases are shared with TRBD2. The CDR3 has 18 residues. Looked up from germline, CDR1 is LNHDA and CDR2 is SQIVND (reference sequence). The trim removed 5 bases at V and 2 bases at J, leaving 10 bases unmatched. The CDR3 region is CASSPGLAGDGDTDTQYF. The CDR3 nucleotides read TGTGCCAGTAGTCCAGGACTAGCGGGAGATGGAGACACAGATACGCAGTATTTT.

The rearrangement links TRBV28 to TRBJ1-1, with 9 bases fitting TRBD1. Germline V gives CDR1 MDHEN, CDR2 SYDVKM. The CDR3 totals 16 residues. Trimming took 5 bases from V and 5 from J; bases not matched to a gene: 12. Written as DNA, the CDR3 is TGTGCCAGCAGTAGCACCGGGACAGGGTGGGTAACTGAAGCTTTCTTT. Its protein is CASSSTGTGWVTEAFF.

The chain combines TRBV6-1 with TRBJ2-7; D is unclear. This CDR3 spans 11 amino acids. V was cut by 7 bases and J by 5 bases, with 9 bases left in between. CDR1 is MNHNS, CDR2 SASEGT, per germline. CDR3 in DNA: TGTGCCAGCATAGGGTACCACGAGCAGTACTTC. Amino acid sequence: CASIGYHEQYF.